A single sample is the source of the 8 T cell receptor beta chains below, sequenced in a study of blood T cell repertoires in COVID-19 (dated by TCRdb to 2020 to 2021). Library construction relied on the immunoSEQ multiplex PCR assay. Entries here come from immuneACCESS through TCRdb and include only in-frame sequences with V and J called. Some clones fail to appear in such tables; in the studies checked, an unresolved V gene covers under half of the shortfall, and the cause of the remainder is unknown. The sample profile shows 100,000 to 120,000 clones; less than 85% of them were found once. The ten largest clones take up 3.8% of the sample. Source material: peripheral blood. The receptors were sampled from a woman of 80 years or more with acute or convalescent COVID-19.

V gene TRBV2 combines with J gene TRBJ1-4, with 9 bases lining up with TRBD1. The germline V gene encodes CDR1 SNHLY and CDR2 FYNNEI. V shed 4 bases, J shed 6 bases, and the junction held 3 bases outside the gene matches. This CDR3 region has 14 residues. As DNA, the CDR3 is TGTGCCAGCAGTGGGGGACAGGGCCATGAAAAACTGTTTTTT. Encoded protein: CASSGGQGHEKLFF. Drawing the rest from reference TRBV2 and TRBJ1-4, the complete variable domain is EPEVTQTPSHQVTQMGQEVILRCVPISNHLYFYWYRQILGQKVEFLVSFYNNEISEKSEIFDDQFSVERPDGSNFTLKIRSTKLEDSAMYFCASSGGQGHEKLFFGSGTQLSVL.

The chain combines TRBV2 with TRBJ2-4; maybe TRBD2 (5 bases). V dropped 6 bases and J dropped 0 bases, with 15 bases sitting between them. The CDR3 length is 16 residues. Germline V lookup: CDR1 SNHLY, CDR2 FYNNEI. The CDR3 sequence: CASSPLERLAKNIQYF. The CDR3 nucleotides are TGTGCCAGCAGCCCCCTAGAGCGGCTAGCCAAAAACATTCAGTACTTC.

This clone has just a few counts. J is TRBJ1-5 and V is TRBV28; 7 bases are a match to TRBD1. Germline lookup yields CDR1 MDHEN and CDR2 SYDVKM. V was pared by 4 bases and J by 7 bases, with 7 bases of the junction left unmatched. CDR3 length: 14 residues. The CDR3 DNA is TGTGCCAGCAGTTCTGAGGGGGCAAGGCAGCCCCAGCATTTT. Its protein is CASSSEGARQPQHF.

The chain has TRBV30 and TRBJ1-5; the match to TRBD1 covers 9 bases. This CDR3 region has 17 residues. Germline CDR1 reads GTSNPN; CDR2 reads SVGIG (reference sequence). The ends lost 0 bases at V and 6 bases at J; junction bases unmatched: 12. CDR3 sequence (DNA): TGTGCCTGGAGTGTGCCCGGACAGGGGATTTGGGGTCAGCCCCAGCATTTT. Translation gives CAWSVPGQGIWGQPQHF. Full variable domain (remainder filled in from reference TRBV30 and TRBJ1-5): SQTIHQWPATLVQPVGSPLSLECTVEGTSNPNLYWYRQAAGRGLQLLFYSVGIGQISSEVPQNLSASRPQDRQFILSSKKLLLSDSGFYLCAWSVPGQGIWGQPQHFGDGTRLSIL.

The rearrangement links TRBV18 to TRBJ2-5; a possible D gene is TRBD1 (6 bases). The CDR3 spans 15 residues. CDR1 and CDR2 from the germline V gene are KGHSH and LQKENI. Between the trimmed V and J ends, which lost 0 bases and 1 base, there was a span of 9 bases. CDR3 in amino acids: CASSPPATGQETQYF. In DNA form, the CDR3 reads TGTGCCAGCTCACCACCAGCGACAGGCCAAGAGACCCAGTACTTC.

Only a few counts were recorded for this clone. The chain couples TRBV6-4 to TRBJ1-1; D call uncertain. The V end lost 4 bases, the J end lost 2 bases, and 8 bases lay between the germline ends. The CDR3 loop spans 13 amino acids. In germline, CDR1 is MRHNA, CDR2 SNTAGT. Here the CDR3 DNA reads TGTGCCAGCAGTGTATTGGCAAACACTGAAGCTTTCTTT. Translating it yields CASSVLANTEAFF.

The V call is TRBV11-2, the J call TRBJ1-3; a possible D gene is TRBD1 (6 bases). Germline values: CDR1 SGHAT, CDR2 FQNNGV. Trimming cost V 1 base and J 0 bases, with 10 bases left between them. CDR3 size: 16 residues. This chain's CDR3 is CASSLGGGASGNTIYF. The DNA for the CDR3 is TGTGCCAGCAGCTTAGGCGGGGGCGCCTCTGGAAACACCATATATTTT.

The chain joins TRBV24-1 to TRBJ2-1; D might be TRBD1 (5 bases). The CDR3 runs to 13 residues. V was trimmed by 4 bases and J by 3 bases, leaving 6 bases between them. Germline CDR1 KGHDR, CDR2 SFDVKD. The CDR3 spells CATSETDYNEQFF. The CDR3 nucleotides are TGTGCCACCAGTGAGACAGACTACAATGAGCAGTTCTTC.